This T cell receptor beta chain was sequenced during a study of cytomegalovirus exposure and HLA in healthy donors. The germline V and J ends were trimmed by 6 bases and 1 base, with 9 bases remaining between them. The CDR3 has 13 amino acids. Germline CDR1 reads SNHLY; CDR2 reads FYNNEI. From the 120-subject validation cohort, which was separate from the approximately 670-subject first cohort, the donors were drawn. As for this clone: Its antigen is currently unknown.

General study points: Published work reported that the classifier diagnosed cytomegalovirus status with high specificity and sensitivity. In vitro data verified three CMV-associated chains as specific for CMV antigens. The study put 150 or so TCR beta chains on its list as cytomegalovirus-associated.

Produced via immunoSEQ multiplex PCR; TCRdb's table is partial and in-frame only. The sample lists about 200,000 clones, approximately 80% seen once, with roughly 13% in the top ten. The receptor comes from a woman in her 30s in good health and CMV-seropositive. Sequences were obtained from PBMCs. V and J are TRBV2 and TRBJ1-1, with D hard to call. The CDR3 loop reads CASRVTANTEAFF. The CDR3 bases are TGTGCCAGCAGGGTCACAGCGAACACTGAAGCTTTCTTT.